The clone carrying this TCR beta chain was counted at least ten times. This sample is part of a study of naive and memory T cell subsets. Germline CDR1 MDHEN, CDR2 SYDVKM. The CDR3 totals 12 residues. V was clipped by 6 bases and J by 4 bases, with 9 bases between them. The beta constant-region primer was an equimolar mix of two oligonucleotides covering TRBC1 and TRBC2. Ligated cDNA was amplified by four rounds of PCR with nested alpha and beta constant-region primers and SP2. One entry per CDR3 protein results from TCRdb running MiXCR on the UMI-ligation and nested PCR reads. The data hold approximately 29,000 distinct CDR3 sequences, with around a sixth observed a single time.

V gene TRBV28 combines with J gene TRBJ1-2; D gene unclear. This receptor was identified in a human donor in good health. Source material: effector memory CD4+ T cells from blood. The subset is: effector memory, CD45RA- CD27-. CDR3 loop: CASRFEAYGYTF. CDR3 DNA: TGTGCCAGCAGGTTCGAGGCCTATGGCTACACCTTC.